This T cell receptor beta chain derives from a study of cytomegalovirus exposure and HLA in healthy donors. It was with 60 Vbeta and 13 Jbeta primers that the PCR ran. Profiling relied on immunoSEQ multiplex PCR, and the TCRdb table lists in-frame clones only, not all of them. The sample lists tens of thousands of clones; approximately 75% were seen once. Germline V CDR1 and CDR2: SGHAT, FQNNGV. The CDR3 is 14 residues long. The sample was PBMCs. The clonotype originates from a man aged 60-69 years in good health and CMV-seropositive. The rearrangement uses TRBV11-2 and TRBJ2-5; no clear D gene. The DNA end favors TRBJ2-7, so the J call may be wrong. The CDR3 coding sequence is TGTGCCAGCAGCTTAAGGATAGGAGAATACGAGCAGTACTTC. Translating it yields CASSLRIGEYEQYF.